The sequence of this T cell receptor (beta chain) was determined in a study of T cell responses to AZD1222 COVID-19 vaccine. Germline V gene sequence: CDR1 KGHSH, CDR2 LQKENI. The CDR3 sequence is 14 residues long. V dropped 4 bases and J dropped 5 bases, with 15 bases sitting between them. Measured with immunoSEQ multiplex PCR; TCRdb has only the in-frame clones, and not every one. Among about 93,000 clones listed, 89% were seen once. Sequencing was performed on peripheral blood, taken on day 0 of MenACWY control vaccination. This TCR came from an adult in good health. The rearrangement joins TRBV18 to TRBJ2-7; D perhaps matches TRBD1 (6 bases). This chain's CDR3 is CASSLEQGVNEQYF. CDR3 bases: TGTGCCAGCTCACTTGAACAGGGCGTCAACGAGCAGTACTTC.